Each of the 10 T cell receptor beta chains below was sequenced from the same sample in a study of identical twins. TCRdb itself ran the 5' RACE reads through MiXCR, one entry per CDR3 protein. This table holds around 650,000 distinct CDR3 sequences, 7% to 7.5% found once. The sample also formed part of further work on yellow fever vaccine responses in identical twins.

Input material: PBMCs. The receptors derive from a woman in her late teens or twenties in good health.

The rearrangement links TRBV7-9 to TRBJ1-1; possibly TRBD1 for D (6 bases). V lost 5 bases and J lost 7, with 14 bases in between. The CDR3 is 13 amino acids. Germline assignment: CDR1 SEHNR and CDR2 FQNEAQ (reference sequence). CDR3 sequence reads: CASSPRGTIEAFF. CDR3 in DNA: TGTGCCAGCAGCCCCCGGGGGACAATTGAAGCTTTCTTT.

This clonotype was observed a few times. The rearrangement uses TRBV7-8 and TRBJ2-1; D is ambiguous. Trimming cost V 3 bases and J 8 bases, with 17 bases left between them. Per germline, CDR1 SGHVS and CDR2 FQNEAQ. The length of the CDR3 is 15 residues. The CDR3: CASSLGRNPLHEQFF. CDR3 sequence (DNA): TGTGCCAGCAGCTTGGGCAGGAACCCTCTTCATGAGCAGTTCTTC. Supplemented by reference TRBV7-8 and TRBJ2-1, the full variable domain reads GAGVSQSPRYKVAKRGQDVALRCDPISGHVSLFWYQQALGQGPEFLTYFQNEAQLDKSGLPSDRFFAERPEGSVSTLKIQRTQQEDSAVYLCASSLGRNPLHEQFFGPGTRLTVL.

Ten or more counts support this clonotype. The chain recombines TRBV12-3 or TRBV12-4 with TRBJ2-3, with D tentatively TRBD2 (6 bases). CDR3 size: 16 residues. Trimming removed 2 bases at V and 0 bases at J, with 12 bases between. Written as DNA, the CDR3 is TGTGCCAGCAGTTTAACGATTAGCGGAAGCACAGATACGCAGTATTTT. It yields the protein CASSLTISGSTDTQYF.

This clonotype has ten or more counts. The gene calls are TRBV7-9 and TRBJ2-7; TRBD1 agrees at 7 bases. The V and J ends lost 10 bases and 0 bases, in that order; junction bases with no gene match: 9. Per the germline V gene, CDR1 is SEHNR and CDR2 is FQNEAQ (reference sequence). The CDR3 has 14 residues. The CDR3 loop is CATRQRDSSYEQYF. Here the CDR3 DNA reads TGTGCCACCCGGCAAAGGGACAGCTCCTACGAGCAGTACTTC.

This clonotype came up a few times. The gene calls are TRBV12-3 or TRBV12-4 and TRBJ2-3, with 8 bases matching TRBD2. V trimming: 3 bases; J trimming: 6 bases; junction bases outside the gene matches: 14. This CDR3 is 17 amino acids long. The CDR3, as DNA: TGTGCCAGCAGTTTTCCTCGTAAAGGCGGGAGGTCGGATACGCAGTATTTT. Translated: CASSFPRKGGRSDTQYF.

The CDR3 DNA reads as TGTGCCAGCAGCTTAGGACAGCCCTACGAGCAGTACGTC. Translated, it gives CASSLGQPYEQYV. The chain links TRBV11-2 to TRBJ2-7, with D tentatively TRBD1 (5 bases). The CDR3 length is 13 residues. The germline gives CDR1 SGHAT, CDR2 FQNNGV. V was pared by 1 base and J by 2 bases, with 6 bases between.

This clonotype was found a few times. The chain carries TRBV5-8 and TRBJ2-2, with D hard to call. This CDR3 has 17 amino acids. Germline CDR1 SGHTS, CDR2 YDEGEE. V was shortened by 6 bases and J by 3 bases, with 21 bases between the two germline ends. CDR3 in DNA: TGTGCCAGCAACATATTTGGTCGGTCTAGATACACCGGGGAGCTGTTTTTT. It yields the protein CASNIFGRSRYTGELFF.

Of note for this clonotype: At one end, the junction sequence differs from germline, possibly due to a read error. The V call is TRBV7-9, the J call TRBJ2-1; no clear D gene. The CDR3 spans 14 residues. The germline V gene has CDR1 SEHNR and CDR2 FQNEAQ (reference sequence). The CDR3 spells CAIGPALPYYEQFF. In DNA form, the CDR3 reads TGTGCCATCGGCCCTGCGCTCCCCTACTATGAGCAGTTCTTC.

This clonotype has ten or more counts. This chain connects TRBV12-3 or TRBV12-4 to TRBJ1-6; no definite D call. V was trimmed by 5 bases and J by 10 bases, leaving 12 bases between them. The CDR3 is made up of 13 amino acids. The CDR3 loop reads CASSSQSVSPLHF. The CDR3 bases are TGTGCCAGCAGTAGTCAGTCCGTGTCACCCCTCCACTTT.

At least ten counts were recorded for this clonotype. The chain joins TRBV4-2 to TRBJ2-1, with D tentatively TRBD1 (6 bases). CDR3 length: 17 amino acids. Per the germline V gene, CDR1 is LGHNA and CDR2 is YNFKEQ. The V gene lost 0 bases and the J gene lost 0 bases, with 12 bases spanning the gap. The CDR3 coding sequence is TGTGCCAGCAGCCAAGACGACAGGTTGAGCTCCTACAATGAGCAGTTCTTC. This sequence encodes CASSQDDRLSSYNEQFF.